This entry concerns a single T cell receptor beta chain. What it binds is unknown. Germline loops: CDR1 LNHDA, CDR2 SQIVND (reference sequence). The CDR3 sequence is 13 residues long. Deletions cut 5 bases from V and 3 bases from J, with 11 bases between. This specimen belongs to a study of T cells in Graves' hyperthyroidism and ophthalmopathy. Researchers amplified the TCR beta CDR3 regions from RNA transcripts. Primed by the HTBI set, a first-round RT-PCR was run on the TCR CDR3. TCRdb reprocessed the multiplex PCR reads with MiXCR, giving one entry per CDR3 protein. The table shows fewer than 400,000 distinct CDR3 sequences, with approximately 16% occurring only once. General observations from the study: Ophthalmopathy, which appeared later, was predicted by the model a median around 6 months before onset. Blood held most thyroid clonotypes expanded above 0.001 frequency.

Those patients with uncontrolled infection, other autoimmune disease, pregnancy or lactation were excluded. It was approximately 9.7 ml of fresh peripheral blood that supplied the PBMCs. Sequencing input: blood. The gene calls are TRBV19 and TRBJ2-7, with D perhaps TRBD2 (5 bases). This TCR was recovered from a man aged 30 to 39 with Graves' hyperthyroidism. CDR3 amino acids: CASSGLNNYEQYF. The CDR3 DNA follows: TGTGCCAGTAGTGGACTTAACAACTACGAGCAGTACTTC.